These 27 T cell receptor beta chains were sequenced from one sample in a study of metastatic and nonmetastatic thyroid tumors. The entire patient cohort was treatment-naive prior to thyroid surgery. TCRdb reprocessed the PCR reads via MiXCR. The sample shows 6,500 to 10,000 clones, about 22% of them seen only once. The sample comprised tumor tissue. These receptors all come from a female donor with papillary thyroid cancer or a benign thyroid nodule (not recorded which). Some clones in this sample may be carry-over from other donors' samples.

Ten or more counts support this clone. The chain links TRBV2 to TRBJ2-3, with TRBD2 matching over 15 bases. Germline V gives CDR1 SNHLY, CDR2 FYNNEI. The CDR3 extends over 17 amino acids. Trimming removed 4 bases from V and 5 bases from J; junction bases left unmatched: 7. CDR3 amino acids: CASSAGLAGGRRDTQYF. The CDR3 coding sequence is TGTGCCAGCAGTGCAGGACTAGCGGGGGGGCGGAGAGATACGCAGTATTTT.

There are many counts of this clone. The genes are TRBV5-6 and TRBJ2-1; TRBD2 matches 11 bases. The CDR3 has 17 amino acids. Losses at the gene ends were 1 base for V and 3 bases for J; bases not matched to a gene: 6. CDR1 is SGHDT, CDR2 YYEEEE, per germline. CDR3 sequence (DNA): TGTGCCAGCAGCTTGTCGGAGGGACTAGCGGTCTACAATGAGCAGTTCTTC. Translated, it gives CASSLSEGLAVYNEQFF.

Concerning this clone itself: A clone one base away is much larger, so this may be a read error. V and J are TRBV11-2 and TRBJ2-3; maybe TRBD1 (6 bases). Trimming took 5 bases from V and 7 from J, leaving 37 bases between them. Germline values: CDR1 SGHAT, CDR2 FQNNGV. This CDR3 is 21 amino acids long. Here the CDR3 reads CASSTELEVFRGGRPSHTQYF. The CDR3 DNA reads as TGTGCCAGCAGCACAGAACTCGAGGTTTTTCGAGGGGGACGACCCTCCCATACGCAGTATTTT.

This clone appeared a few times. This chain joins TRBV7-9 and TRBJ1-2; no firm D call. V dropped 3 bases and J dropped 8 bases, with 10 bases sitting between them. The CDR3 is made up of 12 amino acids. Germline-derived CDR1 and CDR2 are SEHNR and FQNEAQ (reference sequence). This CDR3 is CASSLEGSGYTF. CDR3 coding DNA: TGTGCCAGCAGCTTGGAAGGCAGCGGCTACACCTTC.

A few counts support this clone. The chain recombines TRBV5-5 with TRBJ1-4; no definite D call. Germline CDR1 SGHKS, CDR2 YYEKEE (reference sequence). The CDR3 loop spans 15 amino acids. The germline V and J ends were trimmed by 0 bases and 0 bases, with 6 bases remaining between them. CDR3 bases: TGTGCCAGCAGCTTGGTAGAGACAACTAATGAAAAACTGTTTTTT. Protein product: CASSLVETTNEKLFF.

J is TRBJ2-7 and V is TRBV5-6, with unresolved D. With 5 bases removed from V and 0 bases from J, the gap between germline ends came to 15 bases. The CDR3 covers 15 residues. Germline lookup yields CDR1 SGHDT and CDR2 YYEEEE. The CDR3 is CASRFSPDGSYEQYF. The CDR3 bases are TGTGCCAGCAGGTTTTCCCCTGACGGCTCCTACGAGCAGTACTTC.

This clone is medium-sized within its sample. The J gene is TRBJ2-7, the V gene TRBV28; D may be TRBD2 (5 bases). The germline CDR1 and CDR2 sequences are MDHEN and SYDVKM. The V end was cut by 2 bases, the J end by 2 bases, with 13 bases between. CDR3 length: 15 residues. The CDR3 DNA reads as TGTGCCAGCAGTTTAAGGCCAGTGAGGGCCTACGAGCAGTACTTC. Protein sequence: CASSLRPVRAYEQYF.

This clone has only a few counts. The J gene is TRBJ2-7, the V gene TRBV20-1; D possibly corresponds to TRBD2 (6 bases). The V and J ends lost 0 bases and 6 bases respectively, with 21 bases between them. Per the germline V gene, CDR1 is DFQATT and CDR2 is SNEGSKA (reference sequence). This CDR3 comprises 16 residues. The CDR3 loop reads CSARDRREPRTTEQYF. The CDR3 region has the DNA TGCAGTGCTAGAGATCGCCGGGAGCCACGGACTACCGAGCAGTACTTC.

This clone was seen ten or more times. The chain is built from TRBV18 and TRBJ2-7; 7 nucleotides match TRBD2. J was trimmed by 5 bases and V by 3 bases; bases with no gene match: 4. This CDR3 spans 13 amino acids. Germline values: CDR1 KGHSH, CDR2 LQKENI. The CDR3 DNA reads TGTGCCAGCTCACCTGGACTAGTCCACGAGCAGTACTTC. Translation gives CASSPGLVHEQYF.

On this clone: A read error may account for a junction end that differs from germline. V and J are TRBV7-9 and TRBJ2-2, with D possibly being TRBD2 (5 bases). Germline V gives CDR1 SEHNR, CDR2 FQNEAQ (reference sequence). The CDR3 is 15 residues long. CDR3 sequence reads: CASSLLIWSAGELSF. The CDR3 bases are TGTGCCAGCAGCCTTCTGATCTGGAGCGCCGGGGAGCTGTCTTTT.

By proportion, this clone is medium-sized. Distinct nucleotide sequences in the sample also encode this CDR3. The chain combines TRBV12-3 or TRBV12-4 with TRBJ1-4; D is uncertain. The CDR3 length is 13 residues. Trimming shortened V by 7 bases and J by 6 bases, and 12 bases separated the two germline ends. The CDR3 DNA is TGTGCCAGCACCCTTGGGTTGGATGAAAAACTGTTTTTT. Translating gives CASTLGLDEKLFF.

The table lists this clone with many counts. The gene calls are TRBV4-3 and TRBJ2-1; 7 bases align to TRBD2. The CDR3 is 15 residues long. The trim removed 3 bases at V and 10 bases at J, leaving 12 bases unmatched. Germline V gives CDR1 LGHNA, CDR2 YSLEER. The CDR3 DNA sequence: TGCGCCAGCAGCCAGCCGGGACTAACTTCTAGGGAGCAGTTCTTC. Amino acids: CASSQPGLTSREQFF.

This clone turned up a few times. A junction boundary mismatches the germline segment, possibly from a read error. This chain joins TRBV19 and TRBJ1-6; D remains ambiguous. Germline V CDR1 and CDR2: LNHDA, SQIVND (reference sequence). The CDR3 has 13 residues. The CDR3 DNA reads as TGTGCCAGTGGTATCCGATCGAATTCACCCCTCCACTTT. It is translated as CASGIRSNSPLHF.

This clone came up many times. V and J are TRBV11-2 and TRBJ2-3; 8 bases map to TRBD2. This CDR3 spans 16 amino acids. The ends lost 3 bases at V and 0 bases at J; junction bases unmatched: 5. Germline-derived CDR1 and CDR2 are SGHAT and FQNNGV. CDR3 region: CASSFTSGFSTDTQYF. The CDR3 nucleotides read TGTGCCAGCAGCTTTACTAGCGGTTTTAGCACAGATACGCAGTATTTT.

This clone was seen a handful of times. The CDR3 does not close with the conserved phenylalanine or tryptophan, likely indicating a read error. J is TRBJ1-2 and V is TRBV19; tentative D call: TRBD1 (5 bases). This CDR3 spans 15 amino acids. Trimming took 5 bases from V and 3 from J, leaving 16 bases between them. Germline V gene sequence: CDR1 LNHDA, CDR2 SQIVND (reference sequence). CDR3 DNA sequence: TGTGCCAGTAGTCCGCCTTTAGGGGTGGACTATGGCTACACCCTC. This sequence encodes CASSPPLGVDYGYTL.

Concerning this clone itself: Sequence at one end of the junction differs from germline and may be a read error. V is TRBV25-1 and J is TRBJ2-3, with TRBD2 identical over 10 bases. Germline assignment: CDR1 MGHDK and CDR2 SYGVNS. The CDR3 is made up of 21 amino acids. CDR3 protein: CASSGRGAETSGSTSTYTQYF. CDR3 nucleotide sequence: TGTGCCAGCAGTGGGAGAGGGGCGGAGACTAGCGGGTCCACTAGCACATATACGCAGTATTTT.

The chain has TRBV20-1 and TRBJ2-2; no clear D gene. Germline CDR1 and CDR2: DFQATT and SNEGSKA (reference sequence). There are 12 residues in the CDR3. Deletions cut 3 bases from V and 0 bases from J, with 2 bases between. As DNA, the CDR3 is TGCAGTGCTAGTCCGAACACCGGGGAGCTGTTTTTT. It translates to CSASPNTGELFF.

The V gene is TRBV20-1, the J gene TRBJ2-7, with 8 nucleotides matching TRBD2. This CDR3 spans 14 amino acids. After removal of 6 bases from V and 0 bases from J, the junction contained 7 bases not matched to a gene. CDR1 is DFQATT and CDR2 is SNEGSKA in the germline V gene (reference sequence). CDR3 protein: CSAARTSLSYEQYF. The CDR3 coding sequence is TGCAGTGCCGCCCGGACTAGCCTCTCCTACGAGCAGTACTTC.

This clone is labeled medium-sized. CDR3 coding DNA: TGTGCCAGCAGTTACTCGATAGGGGTGGAGAACACTGAAGCTTTCTTT. Translation: CASSYSIGVENTEAFF. The chain carries TRBV6-7 and TRBJ1-1; weak D call: TRBD1 (5 bases). TRBV6-7 is an ORF, with its function uncertain. The CDR3 consists of 16 residues. Trimming shortened V by 0 bases and J by 1 base, and 12 bases separated the two germline ends.

This clone was counted ten times or more. This sample includes further DNA sequences coding for the same CDR3. This chain connects TRBV3-1 to TRBJ1-1; D is unclear. V lost 4 bases and J lost 1, with 4 bases in between. Germline loops: CDR1 LGHDT, CDR2 YNNKEL (reference sequence). The CDR3 totals 12 residues. The CDR3 region has the DNA TGTGCCAGCAGCCGGACGAACACTGAAGCTTTCTTT. It codes for CASSRTNTEAFF.

This clone was observed many times. The chain joins TRBV3-1 to TRBJ2-7; no firm D call. The CDR3 sequence is 12 residues long. The V end was cut by 0 bases, the J end by 7 bases, with 7 bases between. Looked up from germline, CDR1 is LGHDT and CDR2 is YNNKEL (reference sequence). The CDR3 DNA reads TGTGCCAGCAGCCAAGATCATAGAGAGCAGTACTTC. As protein: CASSQDHREQYF.

In its sample, this clone was seen many times. One junction end does not reproduce the germline sequence, and a read error may be involved. CDR3 residues: CASSYGQGEKLFF. The CDR3 nucleotides are TGTGCTAGCAGCTATGGACAGGGTGAAAAACTGTTTTTT. This sequence joins TRBV7-7 and TRBJ1-4, with 8 bases identical to TRBD1. Looked up from germline, CDR1 is SSHAT and CDR2 is FNYEAQ (reference sequence). The CDR3 contains 13 residues.

This clone occurred a few times. V usage is TRBV2 and J usage is TRBJ2-1; D tentatively reads TRBD1 or TRBD2 (5 bases each). The CDR3 contains 15 residues. The germline V and J ends were trimmed by 5 bases and 3 bases, with 14 bases remaining between them. CDR1 is SNHLY and CDR2 is FYNNEI in the germline V gene. The CDR3 loop reads CASSINMGDYNEQFF. In nucleotides, the CDR3 is TGTGCCAGCAGTATTAACATGGGGGACTACAATGAGCAGTTCTTC.

By sample fraction, this clone is medium-sized. The chain combines TRBV7-9 with TRBJ2-7, with 10 bases matching TRBD1. V shed 1 base and J 3 bases; nucleotides not matched to a gene: 3. The CDR3 length is 15 residues. Per germline, CDR1 SEHNR and CDR2 FQNEAQ (reference sequence). CDR3 residues: CASSLGTGGFYEQYF. The CDR3 nucleotides read TGTGCCAGCAGCTTAGGGACAGGGGGATTCTACGAGCAGTACTTC.

DNA for the CDR3: TGCGCCAGCAGCCAAGTGGGGGCAGATACGCAGTATTTT. Translated: CASSQVGADTQYF. The chain combines TRBV4-1 with TRBJ2-3; D might be TRBD1 or TRBD2, each matching 5 bases. V lost 1 base, J lost 4 bases, and 6 bases lay in between. Germline loops: CDR1 MGHRA, CDR2 YSYEKL. The CDR3 runs 13 residues.

This clone has at least ten counts. This sequence joins TRBV2 and TRBJ2-4; perhaps TRBD1 as D (5 bases). Germline CDR1 reads SNHLY; CDR2 reads FYNNEI. This CDR3 spans 15 amino acids. V was cut by 7 bases and J by 0 bases, with 13 bases left in between. The CDR3 region has the DNA TGTGCCAGCAATCCGGACATTTTAGCCAAAAACATTCAGTACTTC. Amino acid sequence: CASNPDILAKNIQYF.

By its share, this clone is medium-sized. V is TRBV10-3 and J is TRBJ2-1; 10 bases map to TRBD2. The V gene end was trimmed by 7 bases and the J gene end by 2 bases; junction bases not matched to a gene: 8. Per the germline V gene, CDR1 is ENHRY and CDR2 is SYGVKD. CDR3 size: 16 residues. For the CDR3, the DNA is TGTGCCATCACCCAACCACTAGCGGGAACCTACAATGAGCAGTTCTTC. This gives the protein CAITQPLAGTYNEQFF.